This TCR beta chain comes out of a study of circulating CD8 cells and anti-PD-1 response in melanoma. Findings of the study overall: A small cohort with few responders supplied the baseline and M1 comparisons. At M1, fewer than 8% of TRB clonotypes appeared in multiple subsets.

Trimming removed 5 bases at V and 1 base at J, with 12 bases between. The CDR3 spans 14 residues. Germline lookup yields CDR1 MGHDK and CDR2 SYGVNS. This clonotype is termed medium-sized. Its antigen remains unidentified. TCR libraries were prepared from around 15 ng of total RNA with the QIAseq Immune Repertoire TCR panel. TCRdb called the reads again in MiXCR, with one record for every CDR3 protein. This table has roughly 410 distinct CDR3 sequences, roughly 12% appearing once. Sorting of live CD3+CD8+TCRalphabeta+ cells by PD-1 and/or TIGIT gave four subsets. The clonotype was recovered from a human donor with melanoma. Sequencing was performed on CD8+ T cells from PBMCs, taken at baseline or after one month of anti-PD-1 therapy (not recorded which). The V and J genes are TRBV25-1 and TRBJ2-7; D might be TRBD2 (6 bases). DNA of the CDR3: TGTGCCAGCAGTTGGGCTAGCGAGTCCTACGAGCAGTACTTC. Translated: CASSWASESYEQYF.